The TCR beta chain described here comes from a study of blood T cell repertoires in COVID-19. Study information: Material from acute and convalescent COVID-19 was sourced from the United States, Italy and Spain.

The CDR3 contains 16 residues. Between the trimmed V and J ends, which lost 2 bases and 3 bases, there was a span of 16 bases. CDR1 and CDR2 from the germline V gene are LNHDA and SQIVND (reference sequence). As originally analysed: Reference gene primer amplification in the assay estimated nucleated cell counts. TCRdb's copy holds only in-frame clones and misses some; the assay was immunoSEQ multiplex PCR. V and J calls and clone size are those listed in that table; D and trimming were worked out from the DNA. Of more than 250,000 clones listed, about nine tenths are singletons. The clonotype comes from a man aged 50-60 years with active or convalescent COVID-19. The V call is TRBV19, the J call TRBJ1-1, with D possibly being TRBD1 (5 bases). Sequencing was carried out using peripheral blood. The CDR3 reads CASSIWGGPSDTEAFF. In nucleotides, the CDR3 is TGTGCCAGTAGTATATGGGGGGGACCTTCGGACACTGAAGCTTTCTTT.